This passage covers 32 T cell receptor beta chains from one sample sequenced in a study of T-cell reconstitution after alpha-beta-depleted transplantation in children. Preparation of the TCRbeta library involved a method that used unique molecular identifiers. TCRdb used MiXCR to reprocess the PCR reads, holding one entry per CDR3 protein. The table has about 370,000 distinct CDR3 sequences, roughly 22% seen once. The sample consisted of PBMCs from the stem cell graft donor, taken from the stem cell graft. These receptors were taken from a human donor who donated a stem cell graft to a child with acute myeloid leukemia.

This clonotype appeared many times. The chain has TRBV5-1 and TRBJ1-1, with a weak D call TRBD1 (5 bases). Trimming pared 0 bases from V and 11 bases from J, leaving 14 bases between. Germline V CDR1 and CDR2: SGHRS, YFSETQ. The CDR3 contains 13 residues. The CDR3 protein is CASSLAGGREAFF. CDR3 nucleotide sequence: TGCGCCAGCAGCTTGGCCGGGGGTCGGGAGGCTTTCTTT. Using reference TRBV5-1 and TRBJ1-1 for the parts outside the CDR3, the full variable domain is KAGVTQTPRYLIKTRGQQVTLSCSPISGHRSVSWYQQTPGQGLQFLFEYFSETQRNKGNFPGRFSGRQFSNSRSEMNVSTLELGDSALYLCASSLAGGREAFFGQGTRLTVV.

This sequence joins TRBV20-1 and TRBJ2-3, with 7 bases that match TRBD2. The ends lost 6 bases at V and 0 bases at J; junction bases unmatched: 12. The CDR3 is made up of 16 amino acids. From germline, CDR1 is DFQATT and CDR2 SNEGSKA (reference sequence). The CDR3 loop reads CSAPRTLADSTDTQYF. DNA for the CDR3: TGCAGTGCCCCAAGGACCCTAGCGGACAGCACAGATACGCAGTATTTT.

CDR3 DNA: TGTGCCAGCAGCAAAGAAGGAGGGACAGGGGATTCTGGGGCCAACGTCCTGACTTTC. This encodes CASSKEGGTGDSGANVLTF. J is TRBJ2-6 and V is TRBV21-1; no check of the table's D call, TRBD1, against the DNA was made. TRBV21-1 is labeled a pseudogene. This CDR3 comprises 19 residues.

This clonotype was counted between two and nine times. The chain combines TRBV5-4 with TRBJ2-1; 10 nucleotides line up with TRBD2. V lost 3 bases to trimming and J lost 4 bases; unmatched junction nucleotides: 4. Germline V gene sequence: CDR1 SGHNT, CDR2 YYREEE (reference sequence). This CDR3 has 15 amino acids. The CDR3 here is CASSSRTSGYNEQFF. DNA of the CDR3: TGTGCCAGCAGCTCCCGGACTAGCGGATACAATGAGCAGTTCTTC.

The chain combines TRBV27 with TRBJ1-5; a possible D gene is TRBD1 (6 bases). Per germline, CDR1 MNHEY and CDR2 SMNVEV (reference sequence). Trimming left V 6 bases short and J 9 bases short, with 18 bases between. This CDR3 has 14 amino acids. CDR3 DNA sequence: TGTGCCAGCAGCCTACAGGGTGGGTATCCGCCCCAGCATTTT. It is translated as CASSLQGGYPPQHF.

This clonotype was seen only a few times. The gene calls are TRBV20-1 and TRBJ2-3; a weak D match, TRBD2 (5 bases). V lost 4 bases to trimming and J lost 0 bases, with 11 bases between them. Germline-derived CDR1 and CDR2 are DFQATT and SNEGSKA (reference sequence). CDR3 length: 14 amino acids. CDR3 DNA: TGCAGTGCTACCCTACGGACTAGCACAGATACGCAGTATTTT. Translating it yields CSATLRTSTDTQYF.

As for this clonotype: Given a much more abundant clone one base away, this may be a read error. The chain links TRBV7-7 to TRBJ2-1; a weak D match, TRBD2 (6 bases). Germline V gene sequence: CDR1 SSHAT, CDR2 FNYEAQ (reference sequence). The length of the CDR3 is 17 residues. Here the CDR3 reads CASSLAAPGGGNNEQLF. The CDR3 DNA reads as TGTGCTAGCAGCTTAGCGGCCCCGGGTGGGGGGAACAATGAGCAGTTGTTC.

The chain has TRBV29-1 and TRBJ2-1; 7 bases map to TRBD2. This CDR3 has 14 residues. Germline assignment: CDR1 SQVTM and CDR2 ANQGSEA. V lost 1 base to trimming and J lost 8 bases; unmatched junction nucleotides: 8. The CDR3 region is CSVEGLAELDEQFF. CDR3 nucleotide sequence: TGCAGCGTTGAAGGCCTAGCGGAGTTGGATGAGCAGTTCTTC.

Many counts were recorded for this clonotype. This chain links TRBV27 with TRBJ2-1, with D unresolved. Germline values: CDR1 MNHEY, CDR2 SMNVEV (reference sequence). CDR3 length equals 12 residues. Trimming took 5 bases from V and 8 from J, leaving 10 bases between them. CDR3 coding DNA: TGTGCCAGCAGTCCCCTCGGGTATGAGCAGTTCTTC. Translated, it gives CASSPLGYEQFF.

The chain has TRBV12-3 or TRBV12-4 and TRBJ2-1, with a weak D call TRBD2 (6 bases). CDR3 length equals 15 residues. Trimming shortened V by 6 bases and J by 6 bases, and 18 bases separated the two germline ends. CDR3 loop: CASRYPGGVVNEQFF. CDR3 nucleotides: TGTGCCAGCAGATACCCTGGAGGGGTGGTCAATGAGCAGTTCTTC.

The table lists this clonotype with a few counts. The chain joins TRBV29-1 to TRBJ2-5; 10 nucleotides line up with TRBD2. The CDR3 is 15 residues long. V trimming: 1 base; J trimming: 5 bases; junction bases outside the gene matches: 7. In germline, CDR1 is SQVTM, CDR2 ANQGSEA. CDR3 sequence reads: CSVEGLAGEAETQYF. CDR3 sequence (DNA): TGCAGCGTTGAAGGCCTAGCGGGAGAGGCGGAGACCCAGTACTTC. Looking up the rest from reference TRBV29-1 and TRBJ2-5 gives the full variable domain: SAVISQKPSRDICQRGTSLTIQCQVDSQVTMMFWYRQQPGQSLTLIATANQGSEATYESGFVIDKFPISRPNLTFSTLTVSNMSPEDSSIYLCSVEGLAGEAETQYFGPGTRLLVL.

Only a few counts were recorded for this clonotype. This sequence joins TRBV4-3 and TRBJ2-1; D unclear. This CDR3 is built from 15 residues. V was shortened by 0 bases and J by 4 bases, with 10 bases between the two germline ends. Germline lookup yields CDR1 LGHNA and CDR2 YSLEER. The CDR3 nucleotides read TGCGCCAGCAGCCAAGATGCGATCTCATACAATGAGCAGTTCTTC. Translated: CASSQDAISYNEQFF.

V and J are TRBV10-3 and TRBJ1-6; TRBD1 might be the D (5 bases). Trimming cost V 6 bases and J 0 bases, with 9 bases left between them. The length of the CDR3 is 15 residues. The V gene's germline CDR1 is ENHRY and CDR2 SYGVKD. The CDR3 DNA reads TGTGCCATCAGGGCAGGGAGCTCCTATAATTCACCCCTCCACTTT. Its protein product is CAIRAGSSYNSPLHF.

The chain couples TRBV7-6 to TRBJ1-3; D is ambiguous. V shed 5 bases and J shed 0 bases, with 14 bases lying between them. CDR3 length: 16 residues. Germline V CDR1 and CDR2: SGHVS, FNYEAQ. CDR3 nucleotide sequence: TGTGCCAGCAGCATCGCCCTGATCCCCTCTGGAAACACCATATATTTT. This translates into CASSIALIPSGNTIYF. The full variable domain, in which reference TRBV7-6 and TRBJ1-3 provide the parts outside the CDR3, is GAGVSQSPRYKVTKRGQDVALRCDPISGHVSLYWYRQALGQGPEFLTYFNYEAQQDKSGLPNDRFSAERPEGSISTLTIQRTEQRDSAMYRCASSIALIPSGNTIYFGEGSWLTVV.

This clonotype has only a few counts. The CDR3 DNA sequence: TGTGCCAGCAGTCTTACCGGGACCCATAGGGGAGAGACCCAGTACTTC. Translating gives CASSLTGTHRGETQYF. The V call is TRBV27, the J call TRBJ2-5; D tentatively reads TRBD1 or TRBD2 (5 bases each). The CDR3 sequence is 16 residues long. Deletions cut 5 bases from V and 4 bases from J, with 20 bases between. From germline, CDR1 is MNHEY and CDR2 SMNVEV (reference sequence).

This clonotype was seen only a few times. The CDR3 reads CASSPKLRRNTEAFF. The CDR3, as DNA: TGTGCCAGCAGCCCCAAGCTAAGGCGAAACACTGAAGCTTTCTTT. V and J are TRBV12-3 or TRBV12-4 and TRBJ1-1; no clear D. V gave up 6 bases and J gave up 2 bases, with 16 bases separating them. The CDR3 has 15 residues.

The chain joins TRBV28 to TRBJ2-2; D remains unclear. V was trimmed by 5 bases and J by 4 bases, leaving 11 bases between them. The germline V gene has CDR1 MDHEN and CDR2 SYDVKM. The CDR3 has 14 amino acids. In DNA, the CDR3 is TGTGCCAGCAGTACCACCCCGACCACCGGGGAGCTGTTTTTT. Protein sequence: CASSTTPTTGELFF.

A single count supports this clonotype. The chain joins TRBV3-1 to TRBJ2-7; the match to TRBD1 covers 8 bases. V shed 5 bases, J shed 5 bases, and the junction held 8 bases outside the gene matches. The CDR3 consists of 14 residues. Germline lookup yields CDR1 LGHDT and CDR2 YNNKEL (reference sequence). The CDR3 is CASSLRTGSDEQYF. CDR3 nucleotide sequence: TGTGCCAGCAGCTTACGGACAGGGTCCGACGAGCAGTACTTC.

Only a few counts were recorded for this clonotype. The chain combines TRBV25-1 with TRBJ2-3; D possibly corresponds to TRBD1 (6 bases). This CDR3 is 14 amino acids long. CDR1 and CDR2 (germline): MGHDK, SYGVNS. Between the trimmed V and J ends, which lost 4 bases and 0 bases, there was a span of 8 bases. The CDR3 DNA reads TGTGCCAGCAGTGCAGGGGCTAGCACAGATACGCAGTATTTT. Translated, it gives CASSAGASTDTQYF.

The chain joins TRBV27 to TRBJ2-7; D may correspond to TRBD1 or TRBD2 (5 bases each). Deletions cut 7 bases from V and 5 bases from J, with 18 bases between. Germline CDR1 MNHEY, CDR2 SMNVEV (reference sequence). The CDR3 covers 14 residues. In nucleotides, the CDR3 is TGTGCCAGCAATAAACCGGGGCAGAATAACGAGCAGTACTTC. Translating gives CASNKPGQNNEQYF.

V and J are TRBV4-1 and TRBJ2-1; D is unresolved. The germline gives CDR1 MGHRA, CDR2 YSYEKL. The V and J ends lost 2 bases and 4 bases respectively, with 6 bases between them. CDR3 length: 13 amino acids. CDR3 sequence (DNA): TGCGCCAGCAGCCAAAGCAGATACAATGAGCAGTTCTTC. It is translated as CASSQSRYNEQFF.

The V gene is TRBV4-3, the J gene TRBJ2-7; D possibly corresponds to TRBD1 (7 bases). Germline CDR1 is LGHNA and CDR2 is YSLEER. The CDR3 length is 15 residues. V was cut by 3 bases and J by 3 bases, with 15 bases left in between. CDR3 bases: TGCGCCAGCAGCCAGGGACGACAGGGAGGCTACGAGCAGTACTTC. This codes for CASSQGRQGGYEQYF.

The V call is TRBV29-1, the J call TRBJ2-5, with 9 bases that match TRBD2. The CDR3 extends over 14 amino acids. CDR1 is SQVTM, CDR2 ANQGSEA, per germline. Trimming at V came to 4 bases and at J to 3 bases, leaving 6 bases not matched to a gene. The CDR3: CSVGFRLAEETQYF. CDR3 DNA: TGCAGCGTTGGTTTCAGACTAGCGGAAGAGACCCAGTACTTC.

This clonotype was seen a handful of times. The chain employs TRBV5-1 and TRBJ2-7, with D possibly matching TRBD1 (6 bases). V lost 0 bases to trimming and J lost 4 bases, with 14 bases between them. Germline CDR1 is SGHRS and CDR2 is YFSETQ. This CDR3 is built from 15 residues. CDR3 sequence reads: CASSLEMDSQYEQYF. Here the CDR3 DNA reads TGCGCCAGCAGCTTGGAGATGGACAGTCAGTACGAGCAGTACTTC.

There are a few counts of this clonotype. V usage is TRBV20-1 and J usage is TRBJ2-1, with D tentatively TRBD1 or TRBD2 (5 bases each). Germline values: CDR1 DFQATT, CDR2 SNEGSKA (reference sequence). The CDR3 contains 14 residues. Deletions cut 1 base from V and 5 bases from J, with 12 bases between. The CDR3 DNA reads TGCAGTGCTAGAGTCCCAGGGAGCCACAATGAGCAGTTCTTC. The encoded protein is CSARVPGSHNEQFF.

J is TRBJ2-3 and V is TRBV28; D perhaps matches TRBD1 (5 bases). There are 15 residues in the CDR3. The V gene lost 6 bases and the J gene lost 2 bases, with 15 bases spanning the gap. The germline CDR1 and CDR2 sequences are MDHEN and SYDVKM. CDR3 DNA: TGTGCCAGCAGGGCTCTCAGGGATTTCACAGATACGCAGTATTTT. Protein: CASRALRDFTDTQYF. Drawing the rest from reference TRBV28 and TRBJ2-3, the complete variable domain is DVKVTQSSRYLVKRTGEKVFLECVQDMDHENMFWYRQDPGLGLRLIYFSYDVKMKEKGDIPEGYSVSREKKERFSLILESASTNQTSMYLCASRALRDFTDTQYFGPGTRLTVL.

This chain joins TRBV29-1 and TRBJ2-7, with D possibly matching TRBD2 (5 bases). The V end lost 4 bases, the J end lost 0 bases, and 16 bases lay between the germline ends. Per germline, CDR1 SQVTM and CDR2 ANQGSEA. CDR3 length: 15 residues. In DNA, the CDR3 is TGCAGCGTTGTAAACGGGGTTAGGAGCTCCTACGAGCAGTACTTC. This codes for CSVVNGVRSSYEQYF.

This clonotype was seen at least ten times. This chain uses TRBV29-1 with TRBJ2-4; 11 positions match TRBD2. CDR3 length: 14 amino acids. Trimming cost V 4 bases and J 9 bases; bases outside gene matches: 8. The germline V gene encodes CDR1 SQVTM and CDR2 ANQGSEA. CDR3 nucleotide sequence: TGCAGCGTTGGACTAGCGGGGATCGGGGGCATTCAGTACTTC. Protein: CSVGLAGIGGIQYF. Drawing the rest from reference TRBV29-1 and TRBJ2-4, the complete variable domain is SAVISQKPSRDICQRGTSLTIQCQVDSQVTMMFWYRQQPGQSLTLIATANQGSEATYESGFVIDKFPISRPNLTFSTLTVSNMSPEDSSIYLCSVGLAGIGGIQYFGAGTRLSVL.

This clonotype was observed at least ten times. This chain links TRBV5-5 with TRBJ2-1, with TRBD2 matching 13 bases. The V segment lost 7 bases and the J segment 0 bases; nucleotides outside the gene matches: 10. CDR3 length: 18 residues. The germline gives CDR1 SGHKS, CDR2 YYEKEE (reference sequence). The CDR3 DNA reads TGTGCCAGCCACCCGAGGACTAGCGGGGGAAGCTCCTACAATGAGCAGTTCTTC. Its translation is CASHPRTSGGSSYNEQFF.

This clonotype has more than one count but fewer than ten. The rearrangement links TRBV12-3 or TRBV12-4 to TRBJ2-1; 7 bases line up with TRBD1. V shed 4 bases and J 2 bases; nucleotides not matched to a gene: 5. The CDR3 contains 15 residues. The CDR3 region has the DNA TGTGCCAGCAGTTCCTCCGGGACAGCCTACAATGAGCAGTTCTTC. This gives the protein CASSSSGTAYNEQFF.

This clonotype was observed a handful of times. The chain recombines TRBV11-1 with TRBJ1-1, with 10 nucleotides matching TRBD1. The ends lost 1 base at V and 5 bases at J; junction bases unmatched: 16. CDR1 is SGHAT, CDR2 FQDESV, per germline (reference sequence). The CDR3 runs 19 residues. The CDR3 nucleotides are TGTGCCAGCAGCTTAGGGATCCGGGACAGGGGTCGAGTACGAACTGAAGCTTTCTTT. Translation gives CASSLGIRDRGRVRTEAFF. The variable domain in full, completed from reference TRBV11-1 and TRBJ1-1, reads EAEVAQSPRYKITEKSQAVAFWCDPISGHATLYWYRQILGQGPELLVQFQDESVVDDSQLPKDRFSAERLKGVDSTLKIQPAELGDSAMYLCASSLGIRDRGRVRTEAFFGQGTRLTVV.

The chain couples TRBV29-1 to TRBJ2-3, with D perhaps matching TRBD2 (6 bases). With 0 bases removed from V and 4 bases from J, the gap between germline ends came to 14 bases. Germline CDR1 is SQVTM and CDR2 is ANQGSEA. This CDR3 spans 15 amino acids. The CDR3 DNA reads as TGCAGCGTTGAAGAGTCAGGGAGGAGGCCAGATACGCAGTATTTT. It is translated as CSVEESGRRPDTQYF.